The next 26 T cell receptor beta chains were all read from a single sample in a study of CD8 T cells in ankylosing spondylitis. Their cognate antigens are unknown. Study-level findings and limits: What appeared characteristic of ankylosing spondylitis blood was a TCR beta motif of fewer than ten highly homologous variants.

TCRdb re-analysed the 5' RACE reads in MiXCR, keeping a single row per CDR3 protein. The table lists approximately 520,000 distinct CDR3 sequences, about 5.2% of them singletons. Material for sequencing was blood, either unsorted or a sorted T cell fraction (not recorded which). The source is a male donor with ankylosing spondylitis.

This clonotype was detected ten times or more. This sequence joins TRBV6-5 and TRBJ2-3; the D is unclear. The CDR3 has 16 residues. Trimming removed 2 bases from V and 1 base from J, with 13 bases in between. The germline V gene encodes CDR1 MNHEY and CDR2 SVGAGI. The CDR3 region is CASSYQPATRTDTQYF. The CDR3, as DNA: TGTGCCAGCAGTTACCAGCCCGCAACCCGCACAGATACGCAGTATTTT.

This clonotype was picked up many times. V is TRBV20-1 and J is TRBJ1-2; unclear D gene. CDR1 and CDR2 from the germline V gene are DFQATT and SNEGSKA (reference sequence). The CDR3 loop spans 12 amino acids. The CDR3 is CSIKGRDDGYTF. The CDR3 nucleotides are TGCAGCATCAAAGGCAGAGACGATGGCTACACCTTC.

This clonotype was counted at least ten times. The gene calls are TRBV20-1 and TRBJ2-7; D is undetermined. Per the germline V gene, CDR1 is DFQATT and CDR2 is SNEGSKA (reference sequence). The CDR3 is 12 residues long. V was shortened by 2 bases and J by 2 bases, with 7 bases between the two germline ends. Here the CDR3 DNA reads TGCAGTGCTAGAACACAGACCTACGAGCAGTACTTC. It is translated as CSARTQTYEQYF.

Ten or more counts support this clonotype. One base away lies a much larger clone, so this may be a sequencing read error. V is TRBV20-1 and J is TRBJ2-3; tentatively, D is TRBD1 (6 bases). Germline V gene sequence: CDR1 DFQATT, CDR2 SNEGSKA (reference sequence). V gave up 6 bases and J gave up 1 base, with 11 bases separating them. CDR3 length: 13 amino acids. CDR3 sequence: CSADDRRTDTQYF. CDR3 DNA sequence: TGCAGTGCCGACGACAGGCGCACAGATACGCAGTATTTT.

This clonotype was recorded at least ten times. This rearrangement joins TRBV9 to TRBJ1-5, with D perhaps TRBD1 (6 bases). Germline V gene sequence: CDR1 SGDLS, CDR2 YYNGEE. V shed 4 bases and J shed 6 bases, with 17 bases lying between them. CDR3 length equals 15 residues. The CDR3 spells CASSLQGSGSQPQHF. The DNA for the CDR3 is TGTGCCAGCAGCTTACAGGGTTCCGGCAGTCAGCCCCAGCATTTT.

Many counts were recorded for this clonotype. The rearrangement uses TRBV12-3 or TRBV12-4 and TRBJ2-7; D remains ambiguous. V lost 2 bases and J 6 bases, leaving 11 bases between the germline ends. The CDR3 spans 13 residues. DNA for the CDR3: TGTGCCAGCAGTTTAATGAGTTGGGGCGAGCAGTACTTC. It specifies CASSLMSWGEQYF.

Ten or more counts support this clonotype. This chain connects TRBV29-1 to TRBJ1-2, with D hard to call. The CDR3 is 15 residues long. V lost 6 bases and J 4 bases, leaving 21 bases between the germline ends. Germline CDR1 reads SQVTM; CDR2 reads ANQGSEA. The CDR3 loop reads CSVRSGEGRAYGYTF. The CDR3 region has the DNA TGCAGCGTACGATCCGGCGAGGGAAGGGCCTATGGCTACACCTTC.

This clonotype was found many times. The V and J genes are TRBV25-1 and TRBJ1-3; D might be TRBD1 (6 bases). Germline CDR1 reads MGHDK; CDR2 reads SYGVNS. The CDR3 length is 19 residues. V was cut by 2 bases and J by 4 bases, with 24 bases left in between. CDR3 sequence reads: CASSEPGHSPVAPGNTIYF. The DNA for the CDR3 is TGTGCCAGCAGTGAACCGGGACACAGCCCTGTAGCCCCAGGAAACACCATATATTTT.

A few counts support this clonotype. The CDR3 loop is CASSQGASGTYEQYF. CDR3 sequence (DNA): TGCGCCAGCAGCCAAGGGGCTAGCGGGACCTACGAGCAGTACTTC. The rearrangement joins TRBV4-3 to TRBJ2-7; 9 bases are shared with TRBD2. This CDR3 spans 15 amino acids. V lost 1 base to trimming and J lost 2 bases; unmatched junction nucleotides: 3. From germline, CDR1 is LGHNA and CDR2 YSLEER.

In its sample, this clonotype was seen many times. V and J are TRBV20-1 and TRBJ1-5; the D is unclear. CDR3 length equals 12 residues. With 3 bases removed from V and 4 bases from J, the gap between germline ends came to 7 bases. Germline assignment: CDR1 DFQATT and CDR2 SNEGSKA (reference sequence). CDR3 nucleotides: TGCAGTGCTAGGACAAGTAATCAGCCCCAGCATTTT. It translates to CSARTSNQPQHF.

This clonotype came up many times. The gene calls are TRBV20-1 and TRBJ2-7; 7 positions match TRBD1. This CDR3 region has 14 residues. V gave up 3 bases and J gave up 0 bases; unmatched junction bases: 5. Germline CDR1 and CDR2: DFQATT and SNEGSKA (reference sequence). CDR3 region: CSASGQVFSYEQYF. CDR3 nucleotide sequence: TGCAGTGCTAGTGGACAGGTTTTCTCCTACGAGCAGTACTTC.

This clonotype has a count of ten or more. This rearrangement joins TRBV9 to TRBJ1-1, with D tentatively TRBD1 (6 bases). Germline V gene lookup returns CDR1 SGDLS and CDR2 YYNGEE. The ends were cut back, 0 bases at V and 11 bases at J, with 11 bases in the middle. The CDR3 length is 12 residues. In DNA, the CDR3 is TGTGCCAGCAGCGTAGTGGGGGGCAAGGCTTTCTTT. It codes for CASSVVGGKAFF.

This clonotype was counted a few times. The chain couples TRBV3-1 to TRBJ2-7; 8 nucleotides line up with TRBD2. Per the germline V gene, CDR1 is LGHDT and CDR2 is YNNKEL (reference sequence). V shed 3 bases and J 6 bases; nucleotides not matched to a gene: 13. The CDR3 sequence is 16 residues long. CDR3 amino acids: CASSQALTGGQGEQYF. Here the CDR3 DNA reads TGTGCCAGCAGCCAGGCCCTGACGGGAGGGCAGGGCGAGCAGTACTTC.

In its sample, this clonotype was seen many times. V is TRBV4-3 and J is TRBJ2-6; unclear D gene. In germline, CDR1 is LGHNA, CDR2 YSLEER. This CDR3 contains 16 residues. The V end lost 3 bases, the J end lost 0 bases, and 9 bases lay between the germline ends. CDR3 in amino acids: CASSQIRISGANVLTF. In DNA form, the CDR3 reads TGCGCCAGCAGCCAGATCCGGATCTCTGGGGCCAACGTCCTGACTTTC.

A few counts support this clonotype. The V gene is TRBV7-9, the J gene TRBJ2-1; 8 nucleotides match TRBD2. The CDR3 extends over 14 amino acids. Trimming took 5 bases from V and 9 from J; bases not matched to a gene: 9. Germline V gives CDR1 SEHNR, CDR2 FQNEAQ (reference sequence). This chain's CDR3 is CASSDTSAGGEQFF. For the CDR3, the DNA is TGTGCCAGCAGCGATACTAGCGCGGGGGGTGAGCAGTTCTTC.

This clonotype was seen repeatedly, ten times or more. The rearrangement uses TRBV4-2 and TRBJ2-6, with a weak D call TRBD1 (5 bases). The length of the CDR3 is 17 residues. V gave up 0 bases and J gave up 3 bases, with 12 bases separating them. Germline CDR1 LGHNA, CDR2 YNFKEQ. The CDR3 spells CASSQDRSRDGANVLTF. Here the CDR3 DNA reads TGTGCCAGCAGCCAAGATCGGAGCAGGGATGGGGCCAACGTCCTGACTTTC.

J is TRBJ2-7 and V is TRBV4-3; unclear D gene. Germline V lookup: CDR1 LGHNA, CDR2 YSLEER. The CDR3 runs 17 residues. V lost 0 bases and J 2 bases, leaving 17 bases between the germline ends. CDR3 sequence: CASSQDHREIFPYEQYF. The CDR3 DNA reads as TGCGCCAGCAGCCAAGATCACCGTGAAATATTCCCCTACGAGCAGTACTTC.

About this clonotype itself: This may be a read error, as it is one base from a much larger clone. This chain uses TRBV5-1 with TRBJ1-6; 7 bases align to TRBD1. The CDR3 spans 14 residues. Germline assignment: CDR1 SGHRS and CDR2 YFSETQ. CDR3 sequence: CASSLGQNNTPLHF. The CDR3 bases are TGCGCCAGCAGCCTGGGACAGAATAATACACCCCTCCACTTT. Supplemented by reference TRBV5-1 and TRBJ1-6, the full variable domain reads KAGVTQTPRYLIKTRGQQVTLSCSPISGHRSVSWYQQTPGQGLQFLFEYFSETQRNKGNFPGRFSGRQFSNSRSEMNVSTLELGDSALYLCASSLGQNNTPLHFGNGTRLTVT.

This clonotype occurred a few times. The V gene is TRBV28, the J gene TRBJ2-1; 11 bases are a match to TRBD2. The germline V gene encodes CDR1 MDHEN and CDR2 SYDVKM. This CDR3 has 21 amino acids. Trimming at V came to 8 bases and at J to 8 bases, leaving 29 bases not matched to a gene. The CDR3 spells CASGYRAGTVMTSGNFDEQFF. The DNA of the CDR3 is TGTGCCAGCGGGTATAGAGCCGGGACAGTGATGACTAGCGGGAATTTCGATGAGCAGTTCTTC.

This clonotype has at least ten counts. The J gene is TRBJ1-4, the V gene TRBV20-1, with TRBD1 as a possible D gene (6 bases). Per germline, CDR1 DFQATT and CDR2 SNEGSKA (reference sequence). CDR3 length: 12 amino acids. CDR3 in DNA: TGCACCACCAGGGGCATGGGTGAAAAACTGTTTTTT. As protein: CTTRGMGEKLFF.

In this sample, this clonotype turned up many times. The V and J genes are TRBV7-9 and TRBJ2-5, with D uncertain. Trimming cost V 1 base and J 5 bases, with 14 bases left between them. The CDR3 runs 15 residues. Per germline, CDR1 SEHNR and CDR2 FQNEAQ (reference sequence). CDR3 bases: TGTGCCAGCAGCTTAGGAGTATTCGCGGAGGAGACCCAGTACTTC. This encodes CASSLGVFAEETQYF.

Ten or more counts support this clonotype. This sequence joins TRBV7-8 and TRBJ2-3; 10 nucleotides line up with TRBD1. Germline assignment: CDR1 SGHVS and CDR2 FQNEAQ. The CDR3 extends over 17 amino acids. V shed 1 base and J 4 bases; nucleotides not matched to a gene: 8. Written as DNA, the CDR3 is TGTGCCAGCAGCTTAGTTCCCGGACAGGGGGGTTCAGATACGCAGTATTTT. Protein sequence: CASSLVPGQGGSDTQYF.

This clonotype was seen at least ten times. Sequence at one end of the junction differs from germline and may be a read error. V and J are TRBV5-5 and TRBJ2-5, with D perhaps matching TRBD2 (5 bases). This CDR3 contains 14 residues. From germline, CDR1 is SGHKS and CDR2 YYEKEE (reference sequence). The CDR3 DNA follows: TGTGCCAGCAGCTTAGAGGGCTTGGTAGAGGCCCAGTACTTC. Its protein product is CASSLEGLVEAQYF.

This clonotype appeared many times. The chain recombines TRBV29-1 with TRBJ1-2, with D perhaps TRBD1 (6 bases). Looked up from germline, CDR1 is SQVTM and CDR2 is ANQGSEA. The CDR3 contains 15 residues. V was shortened by 3 bases and J by 4 bases, with 18 bases between the two germline ends. The chain's CDR3 is CSVDSGARVVYGYTF. CDR3 coding DNA: TGCAGCGTTGATTCGGGGGCGCGGGTTGTCTATGGCTACACCTTC.

This clonotype has ten or more counts. The chain links TRBV25-1 to TRBJ2-7; 14 nucleotides agree with TRBD2. Losses at the gene ends were 8 bases for V and 6 bases for J; bases not matched to a gene: 3. The CDR3 runs 13 residues. The germline V gene has CDR1 MGHDK and CDR2 SYGVNS. This chain's CDR3 is CASGTSGSGEQYF. The CDR3 nucleotides are TGTGCCAGCGGGACTAGCGGGAGCGGCGAGCAGTACTTC.

This clonotype was found many times. The rearrangement links TRBV5-6 to TRBJ1-6, with a tentative D call TRBD1 (5 bases). V shed 0 bases and J shed 10 bases, with 5 bases lying between them. Germline lookup yields CDR1 SGHDT and CDR2 YYEEEE. This CDR3 has 12 residues. The CDR3 coding sequence is TGTGCCAGCAGCTTGGGGGACTCACCCCTCCACTTT. Translated, it gives CASSLGDSPLHF. The variable domain in full, completed from reference TRBV5-6 and TRBJ1-6, reads DAGVTQSPTHLIKTRGQQVTLRCSPKSGHDTVSWYQQALGQGPQFIFQYYEEEERQRGNFPDRFSGHQFPNYSSELNVNALLLGDSALYLCASSLGDSPLHFGNGTRLTVT.